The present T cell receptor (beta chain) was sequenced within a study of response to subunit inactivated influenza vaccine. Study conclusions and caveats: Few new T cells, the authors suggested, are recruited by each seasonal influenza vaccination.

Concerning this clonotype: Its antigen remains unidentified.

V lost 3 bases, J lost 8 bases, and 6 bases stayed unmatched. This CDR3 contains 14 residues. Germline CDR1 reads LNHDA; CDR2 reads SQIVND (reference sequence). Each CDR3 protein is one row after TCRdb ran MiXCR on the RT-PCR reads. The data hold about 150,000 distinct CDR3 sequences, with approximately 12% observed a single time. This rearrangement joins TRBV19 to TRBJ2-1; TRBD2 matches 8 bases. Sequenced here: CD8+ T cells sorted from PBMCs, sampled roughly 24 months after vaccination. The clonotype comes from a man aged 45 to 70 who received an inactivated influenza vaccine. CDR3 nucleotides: TGTGCCAGTAGTATCCAGCGGGGGTGGGATGAGCAGTTCTTC. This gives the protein CASSIQRGWDEQFF.